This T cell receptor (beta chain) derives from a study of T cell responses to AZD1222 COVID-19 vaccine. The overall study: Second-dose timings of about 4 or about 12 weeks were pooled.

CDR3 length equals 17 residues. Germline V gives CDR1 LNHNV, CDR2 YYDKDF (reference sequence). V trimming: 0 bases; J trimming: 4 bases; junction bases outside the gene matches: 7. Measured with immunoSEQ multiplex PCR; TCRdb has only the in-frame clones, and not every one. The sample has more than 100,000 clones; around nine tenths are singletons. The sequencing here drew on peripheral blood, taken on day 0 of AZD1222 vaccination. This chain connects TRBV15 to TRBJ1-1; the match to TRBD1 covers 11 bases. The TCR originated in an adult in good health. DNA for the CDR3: TGTGCCACCAGCAGAGATAAGGGCGGGACAGGGGGCACTGAAGCTTTCTTT. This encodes CATSRDKGGTGGTEAFF.